This TCR beta chain was sequenced during a study of cytomegalovirus exposure and HLA in healthy donors (dated by TCRdb to about 2017). Concerning the study at large: A later analysis indicated that the 95 to 150 validation repertoires were generated on the platform also employed for the 700 or so repertoires of the first cohort. The aim of the study was to test whether cataloging public T cell receptors could identify signatures of past pathogen exposure. Along with the 666-subject first cohort, a separate validation cohort of some 130 different subjects was used. To predict cytomegalovirus infection status, the study brought together high-throughput TCR immunosequencing, statistical association of individual TCRs with disease status, and machine learning. Overall study results and their limits: Most TCR sequences were seen in very few donors, while some public TCRs were found in many individuals. The validation cohort had no HLA typing available for a later analysis, so co-occurrence within that cohort was assessed over all 120 or so repertoires. In vitro tests confirmed that a few of the cytomegalovirus-associated TCR beta chains recognize cytomegalovirus antigens. Cytomegalovirus status was reported to be diagnosed by the classifier with high specificity and sensitivity in both the original and validation cohorts. A total of fewer than 200 TCR beta chains were listed by the study as associated with cytomegalovirus. The authors suggested that the approach could potentially be generalized to other disease states and immunological phenotypes. Of the cluster scores, 85% to 95% were above 0 in a later analysis, which found that TCRs clustered in the first cohort also tended to co-occur in the 120 or so validation repertoires.

The library was produced with the immunoSEQ multiplex PCR assay. For the original study's pipeline: A statistical classification framework was built for diagnosing cytomegalovirus status from the catalog of TCR beta chain sequences. Here the immuneACCESS table is served through TCRdb, limited to in-frame sequences with V and J called. Missing clones are a known gap in these copies; in checked studies unresolved V genes cover under half, and the rest lacks a known reason. That table furnishes V, J and clone size, whereas the DNA furnished D and trimming. The sample contains about 130,000 clones, around 94% of them found a single time. The ten most abundant clones make up more than 0.9% of the sample. Concerning this clone: There is no known antigen for this receptor. It has no much larger one-base neighbor in the sample; base qualities were not kept.

The CDR3 has 16 amino acids, counting the end cysteine and phenylalanine. The only DNA kept is the CDR3, 48 bases in frame from the first base. V gives up 3 bases and J gives up 2 bases, and the segment between their germline ends measures 16 bases. From a lookup of the germline V gene, CDR1 and CDR2 are SGHRS and YFSETQ. The donors were included in the validation cohort of some 120 subjects, a group kept apart from the roughly 680-subject first cohort. The TCR was taken from a woman aged 18-30 years in good health and CMV-seronegative. The chain is made from TRBV5-1 and TRBJ2-3; TRBD2 might be the D gene, on 7 matching bases. The sample consisted of PBMCs. The CDR3 sequence is CASSSTGGLNTDTQYF. The sequenced DNA is TGCGCCAGCAGCTCAACCGGGGGGCTGAACACAGATACGCAGTATTTT.